This entry is about one TCR beta chain. Its binding antigen is unknown. There are no base qualities to consult, and no much larger clone falls within one base. The CDR3 contains 16 residues, cysteine and phenylalanine counted. The kept DNA is CDR3 alone, 48 bases in frame from the first base. Via the germline V gene (reference sequence), CDR1 is LGHDT and CDR2 YNNKEL. The V end loses 0 bases and the J end loses 5 bases, and a stretch of 16 bases separates them. Collaborating institutions collected whole blood in K2EDTA tubes following their own protocols. For TCRbeta analysis, collaborators shipped samples in one of three forms: frozen whole blood, isolated PBMCs, or DNA extracted from either of those sample types. This record comes from a study of blood T cell repertoires in COVID-19 (dated by TCRdb to 2018 to 2020). General notes on the study: The collaborator samples originated in the United States, Italy and Spain and spanned the acute and convalescent phases of COVID-19. The prospective study material was composed of cDNA or gDNA derived from T cells, B-cell-depleted T cells, or PBMCs. Deeply sampled blood TCRbeta repertoires from subjects exposed to, actively infected with, or recovered from COVID-19 were included in the dataset. The repertoires were released in a freely available public database meant as a resource for research on the immune response to SARS-CoV-2. Samples came from the ongoing ImmuneRACE study (first 160 participants) plus 1,254 subjects from 6 global collaborators. A de-identified subject ID, COVID-19 status, age in years and sex were almost always included in the sample metadata. Where available, HLA class I and class II types were taken from metadata supplied by the sample provider and were not determined by assay-based typing. On the study overall, not on this receptor specifically: The quantity of clinical and demographic metadata differed by source and by participant and was supplied without curation.

TCRbeta CDR3 regions were amplified from genomic DNA using the immunoSEQ Assay, a bias-controlled multiplex PCR. The study's processing was this. The number of nucleated cells in each sample was estimated from the amplification of reference gene primers within the assay. To quantify the absolute abundance of each unique TCRbeta CDR3 rearrangement, sequence reads were collapsed and filtered. For each sample, productive Simpson clonality was calculated as the square root of Simpson's diversity index over productive rearrangements. TCRdb mirrors the immuneACCESS table, restricted to in-frame sequences. Some clones are absent from its copies; in checked studies, under half trace to an unresolved V gene, and the reason for the others is unknown. V and J calls and clone size are as listed in that table; D and trimming were resolved from the DNA. A total of about 210,000 clones appear in this sample, roughly 80% of them only once. The ten largest clones add up to less than 7% of the sample.

This sequence was found in a man aged 55 to 70 with acute or convalescent COVID-19. Sequences were obtained from peripheral blood. This receptor chain uses TRBV3-1 (or the pseudogene TRBV3-2) and TRBJ1-2; the D gene identity is not certain. The DNA reads TGTGCCAGCAGCCAAGATGCAGGAGGGATTTATTATGGCTACACCTTC. Translation gives CASSQDAGGIYYGYTF.